The 13 T cell receptor beta chains in this list originate from one sample, sequenced in a study of cytomegalovirus exposure and HLA in healthy donors (dated 2017 in TCRdb). Library method: the immunoSEQ multiplex PCR assay. The table was pulled from immuneACCESS by TCRdb, which kept in-frame rearrangements only. Such tables lose some clones; where checked, under half of the loss comes from unresolved V genes, and the rest has no known cause. For this sample the table gives about 360,000 clones, of which 75% to 90% were detected only once. Over 0.75% of the sample comes from the top ten. Sequenced sample: PBMCs. The origin of the receptors is a woman between 18 and 29 years old in good health and CMV-seronegative.

The genes are TRBV28 and TRBJ2-7; TRBD2 matches 9 bases. The CDR3 is 16 residues long. Unmatched junction bases numbered 14, after V lost 5 bases and J lost 6 bases. Germline CDR1 is MDHEN and CDR2 is SYDVKM. DNA of the CDR3: TGTGCCAGCAGTCCCCACCGACTAGCGGCCCGCTTCGAGCAGTACTTC. Its translation is CASSPHRLAARFEQYF.

The rearrangement uses TRBV27 and TRBJ1-6; 9 bases match TRBD1. Germline V gives CDR1 MNHEY, CDR2 SMNVEV (reference sequence). The CDR3 covers 15 residues. With 3 bases clipped from V and 10 bases from J, the junction kept 7 bases outside the gene matches. The DNA for the CDR3 is TGTGCCAGCAGTTTTTTGACAGGGGGGAACTCACCCCTCCACTTT. Translated: CASSFLTGGNSPLHF.

The chain has TRBV12-5 and TRBJ2-5; 8 positions match TRBD1. The V segment lost 5 bases and the J segment 4 bases; nucleotides outside the gene matches: 9. Looked up from germline, CDR1 is LGHNT and CDR2 is FRNRAP. The CDR3 contains 15 residues. CDR3 sequence reads: CASGAPDRGAETQYF. The CDR3 nucleotides read TGTGCTAGTGGTGCCCCCGACAGGGGAGCAGAGACCCAGTACTTC.

The chain uses TRBV2 and TRBJ1-3; 8 bases are shared with TRBD1. The length of the CDR3 is 16 residues. Germline CDR1 SNHLY, CDR2 FYNNEI. The J segment lost 2 bases and the V segment lost 5 bases, leaving 8 bases of the junction unmatched. CDR3 residues: CASSIRGLETGNTIYF. CDR3 nucleotides: TGTGCCAGCAGTATCAGGGGGCTTGAGACTGGAAACACCATATATTTT. Based on the CDR3 plus reference TRBV2 and TRBJ1-3, the full variable domain is EPEVTQTPSHQVTQMGQEVILRCVPISNHLYFYWYRQILGQKVEFLVSFYNNEISEKSEIFDDQFSVERPDGSNFTLKIRSTKLEDSAMYFCASSIRGLETGNTIYFGEGSWLTVV.

A single count supports this clone. The genes are TRBV5-1 and TRBJ1-1; possible D gene TRBD1, 5 bases. The V end lost 0 bases, the J end lost 4 bases, and 10 bases lay between the germline ends. Germline V lookup: CDR1 SGHRS, CDR2 YFSETQ. The CDR3 totals 14 residues. The CDR3 sequence is CASSLDPGGTEAFF. CDR3 DNA sequence: TGCGCCAGCAGCTTGGATCCCGGGGGCACTGAAGCTTTCTTT.

The chain combines TRBV10-2 with TRBJ1-4; the D gene is possibly TRBD1 (6 bases). CDR1 is WSHSY, CDR2 SAAADI, per germline. V lost 3 bases to trimming and J lost 7 bases, with 12 bases between them. CDR3 length: 14 residues. In nucleotides, the CDR3 is TGCGCCAGCAGTGAAAGCAGGGGAGTTGAAAAACTGTTTTTT. This encodes CASSESRGVEKLFF.

The chain combines TRBV29-1 with TRBJ2-7, with 12 bases matching TRBD2. V lost 1 base to trimming and J lost 4 bases; unmatched junction nucleotides: 5. The germline CDR1 and CDR2 sequences are SQVTM and ANQGSEA. CDR3 length equals 15 residues. The CDR3 here is CSVEGGLAGRYEQYF. CDR3 bases: TGCAGCGTTGAAGGAGGACTAGCGGGACGGTACGAGCAGTACTTC.

The J gene is TRBJ1-2, the V gene TRBV6-4, with D tentatively TRBD1 (5 bases). V was trimmed by 6 bases and J by 3 bases, leaving 11 bases between them. CDR3 length equals 13 residues. Per the germline V gene, CDR1 is MRHNA and CDR2 is SNTAGT. The CDR3 spells CASRQGSHYGYTF. The CDR3 DNA is TGTGCCAGCAGGCAGGGATCTCACTATGGCTACACCTTC.

The gene calls are TRBV4-2 and TRBJ1-1; D is possibly TRBD1 (6 bases). Germline V gene sequence: CDR1 LGHNA, CDR2 YNFKEQ. V was cut by 3 bases and J by 0 bases, with 14 bases left in between. The CDR3 has 16 residues. CDR3 sequence: CASSQPRDNLNTEAFF. The DNA for the CDR3 is TGTGCCAGCAGCCAGCCACGGGACAACCTGAACACTGAAGCTTTCTTT.

The V call is TRBV2, the J call TRBJ2-1; 10 positions agree with TRBD2. V lost 3 bases, J lost 6 bases, and 8 bases stayed unmatched. Germline V gives CDR1 SNHLY, CDR2 FYNNEI. The CDR3 runs to 16 residues. The CDR3: CASSELAGALGNEQFF. CDR3 DNA: TGTGCCAGCAGTGAGCTAGCGGGGGCCTTGGGCAATGAGCAGTTCTTC.

This sequence joins TRBV9 and TRBJ2-3, with a possible D match to TRBD1 (6 bases). Between the trimmed V and J ends, which lost 2 bases and 5 bases, there was a span of 12 bases. This CDR3 contains 14 residues. Germline V CDR1 and CDR2: SGDLS, YYNGEE. The CDR3 nucleotides read TGTGCCAGCAGCGTGTTGACAGGAGGAGATACGCAGTATTTT. Its translation is CASSVLTGGDTQYF.

On this clone: Other DNA sequences from this sample encode an identical CDR3 as well. V gene TRBV13 combines with J gene TRBJ2-7; weak D call: TRBD2 (6 bases). The germline V gene has CDR1 PRHDT and CDR2 FYEKMQ (reference sequence). The CDR3 length is 12 residues. Trimming left V 0 bases short and J 7 bases short, with 7 bases between. CDR3 in DNA: TGTGCCAGCAGCTTAGGCGGGAGTGAGCAGTACTTC. Translated: CASSLGGSEQYF.

The chain couples TRBV30 to TRBJ1-6; D possibly corresponds to TRBD1 (6 bases). Germline V CDR1 and CDR2: GTSNPN, SVGIG (reference sequence). The V gene lost 6 bases and the J gene lost 0 bases, with 18 bases spanning the gap. This CDR3 is built from 17 residues. CDR3 coding DNA: TGTGCCTGCGCCTGGACAGAGCTCTTCTCCTATAATTCACCCCTCCACTTT. This codes for CACAWTELFSYNSPLHF.